This passage covers 16 T cell receptor beta chains from one sample sequenced in a study of breast tumors, draining lymph nodes, adjacent tissues. Axillary draining lymph nodes of breast cancer patients supplied the node samples. TCRdb called the multiplex PCR reads again in MiXCR, with one record for every CDR3 protein. The top ten hold around 1.3% of the sample, which has 100,000 or so distinct CDR3 sequences, around 20% seen once. The sequenced sample was axillary lymph node tissue. These receptors came from a female donor with breast cancer. Some clones in this sample may be carry-over from other donors' samples.

Ten or more counts support this clonotype. The V gene is TRBV3-1, the J gene TRBJ2-7, with D maybe TRBD1 (6 bases). CDR3 length: 15 amino acids. V was clipped by 3 bases and J by 3 bases, with 15 bases between them. CDR1 LGHDT and CDR2 YNNKEL come from the germline V gene (reference sequence). The CDR3 spells CASSHPGTLDYEQYF. CDR3 DNA sequence: TGTGCCAGCAGCCACCCCGGGACATTAGACTACGAGCAGTACTTC.

This clonotype has only a few counts. This clone may be a read error of a much larger clone one base away. The chain links TRBV13 to TRBJ2-1; the match to TRBD2 covers 9 bases. Germline lookup yields CDR1 PRHDT and CDR2 FYEKMQ (reference sequence). The CDR3 length is 16 residues. CDR3 region: CTSSDSASGNYNEQFF. As DNA, the CDR3 is TGTACCAGCAGTGATTCCGCTAGCGGGAACTACAATGAGCAGTTCTTC.

This clonotype was counted at least ten times. The chain links TRBV25-1 to TRBJ1-2; the D is unclear. V gave up 9 bases and J gave up 4 bases, with 9 bases separating them. CDR3 length equals 11 residues. Germline CDR1 and CDR2: MGHDK and SYGVNS. Here the CDR3 DNA reads TGTGCCAGTTCAACGGCCTATGGCTACACCTTC. This translates into CASSTAYGYTF.

This clonotype was seen many times. The chain combines TRBV20-1 with TRBJ1-3; D is unclear. The CDR3 spans 13 residues. V was trimmed by 0 bases and J by 4 bases, leaving 7 bases between them. Per germline, CDR1 DFQATT and CDR2 SNEGSKA (reference sequence). CDR3 sequence reads: CSAREAKGNTIYF. The CDR3 DNA follows: TGCAGTGCTAGAGAGGCCAAAGGAAACACCATATATTTT.

This clonotype was detected only once. This clone may be a read error of a much larger clone one base away. The chain links TRBV3-1 to TRBJ1-2, with 10 nucleotides matching TRBD1. The CDR3 totals 13 residues. Germline CDR1 LGHDT, CDR2 YNNKEL (reference sequence). The CDR3 is CASSRQGATGYSF. The CDR3 nucleotides read TGTGCCAGCAGCCGACAGGGGGCGACCGGCTACAGCTTC.

This clonotype was detected many times. The CDR3 loop is CASSLRGSGGWNEQFF. The CDR3, as DNA: TGTGCCAGCAGCTTGCGCGGGTCTGGGGGGTGGAATGAGCAGTTCTTC. The chain recombines TRBV5-6 with TRBJ2-1; maybe TRBD2 (6 bases). CDR1 and CDR2 from the germline V gene are SGHDT and YYEEEE. The CDR3 runs to 16 residues. With 1 base removed from V and 7 bases from J, the gap between germline ends came to 18 bases.

This clonotype was seen just once. This may come from a read error, since a much larger clone is one base off. This sequence joins TRBV5-6 and TRBJ1-3; TRBD1 might be the D (5 bases). Germline-derived CDR1 and CDR2 are SGHDT and YYEEEE. This CDR3 comprises 15 residues. The chain's CDR3 is CASSFRGVSGNTVYF. The CDR3 DNA sequence: TGTGCCAGCAGCTTCCGGGGGGTCTCTGGAAACACCGTATATTTT.

This clonotype has more than one count but fewer than ten. The chain employs TRBV2 and TRBJ2-1; perhaps D is TRBD1 or TRBD2 (5 bases each). CDR1 is SNHLY, CDR2 FYNNEI, per germline. This CDR3 comprises 15 residues. Trimming pared 3 bases from V and 0 bases from J, leaving 9 bases between. The CDR3 DNA follows: TGTGCCAGCAGTGAGGGACGTACCTCCTACAATGAGCAGTTCTTC. Translation: CASSEGRTSYNEQFF.

This clonotype occurred many times. The gene calls are TRBV3-1 and TRBJ2-7; 7 bases are a match to TRBD2. This CDR3 has 15 amino acids. The V segment lost 3 bases and the J segment 3 bases; nucleotides outside the gene matches: 8. The germline CDR1 and CDR2 sequences are LGHDT and YNNKEL (reference sequence). The CDR3 loop is CASSQVPGTNYEQYF. CDR3 bases: TGTGCCAGCAGCCAGGTTCCCGGGACTAACTACGAGCAGTACTTC.

In this sample, this clonotype turned up a few times. V gene TRBV5-5 combines with J gene TRBJ2-2; 10 bases fit TRBD2. Unmatched junction bases numbered 15, after V lost 0 bases and J lost 7 bases. Germline V gene lookup returns CDR1 SGHKS and CDR2 YYEKEE (reference sequence). The CDR3 is 19 amino acids. In nucleotides, the CDR3 is TGTGCCAGCAGCTTGGTTGGGCCGGGACTAGCGTCCCGAGTCGGGGAGCTGTTTTTT. The encoded protein is CASSLVGPGLASRVGELFF.

This clonotype was recorded at least ten times. J is TRBJ2-7 and V is TRBV20-1, with D hard to call. V shed 1 base and J shed 7 bases, with 11 bases lying between them. There are 12 residues in the CDR3. Germline CDR1 DFQATT, CDR2 SNEGSKA (reference sequence). CDR3 sequence reads: CSARVTDTEQYF. CDR3 sequence (DNA): TGCAGTGCTAGAGTTACAGACACTGAGCAGTACTTC.

The J gene is TRBJ1-6, the V gene TRBV2; 7 bases line up with TRBD1. The CDR3 is 15 amino acids. CDR1 and CDR2 from the germline V gene are SNHLY and FYNNEI. V dropped 4 bases and J dropped 9; count of bases not matched to a gene: 9. The CDR3 is CASSVSGTVVSPLHF. Here the CDR3 DNA reads TGTGCCAGCAGTGTTTCCGGGACAGTAGTTTCACCCCTCCACTTT. Using reference TRBV2 and TRBJ1-6 for the parts outside the CDR3, the full variable domain is EPEVTQTPSHQVTQMGQEVILRCVPISNHLYFYWYRQILGQKVEFLVSFYNNEISEKSEIFDDQFSVERPDGSNFTLKIRSTKLEDSAMYFCASSVSGTVVSPLHFGNGTRLTVT.

This clonotype was observed at least ten times. The DNA for the CDR3 is TGCAGTGCGGGAACTAATGAAAAACTGTTTTTT. Its translation is CSAGTNEKLFF. The rearrangement links TRBV20-1 to TRBJ1-4; D not certain. This CDR3 has 11 residues. CDR1 is DFQATT and CDR2 is SNEGSKA in the germline V gene (reference sequence). Trimming took 6 bases from V and 1 from J, leaving 3 bases between them.

The table lists this clonotype with a few counts. At one of its ends the junction is not consistent with the germline gene, which may arise from a read error. The genes are TRBV5-4 and TRBJ2-2; D may be TRBD1 (5 bases). The CDR3 contains 16 residues. Germline-derived CDR1 and CDR2 are SGHNT and YYREEE (reference sequence). The CDR3 DNA is TGTGCCAGCAGCTTACTGACAGACATAAACACCAGGGAGCTGTTTTTT. It yields the protein CASSLLTDINTRELFF.

The table lists this clonotype with many counts. The chain links TRBV20-1 to TRBJ2-4, with 10 bases aligning to TRBD2. J lost 10 bases, V lost 6 bases, and 9 bases had no gene match. The CDR3 contains 13 residues. Germline V gene lookup returns CDR1 DFQATT and CDR2 SNEGSKA (reference sequence). CDR3 coding DNA: TGCAGTGCCACCCTTAGCGGGGGGTTTATTCAGTACTTC. Translation: CSATLSGGFIQYF.

The sample holds a few counts of this clonotype. The chain is built from TRBV30 and TRBJ2-7; 10 nucleotides agree with TRBD1. The ends lost 0 bases at V and 3 bases at J; junction bases unmatched: 8. There are 16 residues in the CDR3. Germline lookup yields CDR1 GTSNPN and CDR2 SVGIG (reference sequence). In DNA form, the CDR3 reads TGTGCCTGGAGTGTACGCTGGAGGGACAGGGGCTACGAGCAGTACTTC. The encoded protein is CAWSVRWRDRGYEQYF. Supplemented by reference TRBV30 and TRBJ2-7, the full variable domain reads SQTIHQWPATLVQPVGSPLSLECTVEGTSNPNLYWYRQAAGRGLQLLFYSVGIGQISSEVPQNLSASRPQDRQFILSSKKLLLSDSGFYLCAWSVRWRDRGYEQYFGPGTRLTVT.